These T cell receptor beta chains were read from a single sample in a study of shared T cell receptors in the human thymus. Assay: immunoSEQ multiplex PCR; the TCRdb copy retains only in-frame clones and omits some. The sample yields over 650,000 clones, 70% to 90% seen once. These data were also filed under a second study, of human thymus T cells.

The sequencing input was thymocytes. These receptors all stem from a boy in the first two years of life with a congenital heart defect. Both conserved end residues are part of each CDR3. The order of the fields is clone size, V gene, D gene, J gene, CDR3 DNA, CDR3 protein. A D gene is named only where the DNA matches it firmly. Clone sizes are given selectively: once, few, many, or a class where the clone is expanded.

NA	TRBV25-1	NA	TRBJ1-6	TGTGCCAGCAGTGAACTGCAGGGCAATTCACCCCTCCACTTT	CASSELQGNSPLHF
NA	TRBV29-1	TRBD1	TRBJ2-2	TGCAGCGTTCGCGGTGACAGGGGGCACACCGGGGAGCTGTTTTTT	CSVRGDRGHTGELFF
NA	TRBV15	TRBD1	TRBJ2-4	TGTGCCACCAGAACGGACAGGGGGTTTCTAGCCAAAAACATTCAGTACTTC	CATRTDRGFLAKNIQYF
NA	TRBV4-3	TRBD2	TRBJ2-1	TGCGCCAGCAGCCAAGAGGGCCTAGCGGGGGACAATGAGCAGTTCTTC	CASSQEGLAGDNEQFF
NA	TRBV30	NA	TRBJ2-7	TGTGCCTGGACGGGGGAGGCGGATTCCTACGAGCAGTACTTC	CAWTGEADSYEQYF
NA	TRBV15	TRBD1	TRBJ2-2	TGTGCCACCGGAGGGGACAGGGAAAAAACCGGGGAGCTGTTTTTT	CATGGDREKTGELFF
NA	TRBV7-9	NA	TRBJ1-2	TGTGCCAGCAGCTTAGCGAGAGGACCAAGGGGGGGCTACACCTTC	CASSLARGPRGGYTF
NA	TRBV6-1	NA	TRBJ2-1	TGTGCCAGCACTGGGCACCCCTACAATGAGCAGTTCTTC	CASTGHPYNEQFF
NA	TRBV4-1	NA	TRBJ1-2	TGCGCCAGCAGCGCCCGCCGGCCCGGACAGAAACGGCAAACCTATGGCTACACCTTC	CASSARRPGQKRQTYGYTF
NA	TRBV5-6	NA	TRBJ1-2	TGTGCCAGCAGCTGGGGGGACGGAGACTATGGCTACACCTTC	CASSWGDGDYGYTF
NA	TRBV5-1	NA	TRBJ2-5	TGCGCCAGCAGCTTCCCAAGAGAAGAGACCCAGTACTTC	CASSFPREETQYF
NA	TRBV28	NA	TRBJ2-3	TGTGCCAGCAGTTCCGGGATACTAGACTGTGGCACAGATACGCAGTATTTT	CASSSGILDCGTDTQYF
NA	TRBV5-3	TRBD1	TRBJ1-1	TGTGCCAGAAGCCTTCCGGGACAGGGGGCCTCCCCAAACCTGAACACTGAAGCTTTCTTT	CARSLPGQGASPNLNTEAFF
NA	TRBV5-4	NA	TRBJ2-5	TGTGCCAGCAGCTTGGAGCGGATCGAGACCCAGTACTTC	CASSLERIETQYF
NA	TRBV6-5	TRBD1	TRBJ1-4	TGTGCCAGCAGTTACTCGAGGGACAGGGGAAGAGAACTGTTTTTT	CASSYSRDRGRELFF
NA	TRBV11-2	NA	TRBJ1-5	TGTGCCAGCAGCTCAGGAGGGTACAGCAATCAGCCCCAGCATTTT	CASSSGGYSNQPQHF
few	TRBV27	NA	TRBJ2-5	TGTGCCAGCAGTTTATCACGAGGTAGTCAAGAGACCCAGTACTTC	CASSLSRGSQETQYF